The 2 T cell receptor beta chains below all came from one sample that was sequenced in a study of cytomegalovirus exposure and HLA in healthy donors. The study ran its PCR with 60 Vbeta and 13 Jbeta primers. The data were produced by immunoSEQ multiplex PCR, yet TCRdb's version contains in-frame clones alone and is incomplete. The table has about 180,000 clones, over 75% seen once. Source material: PBMCs. Every receptor here comes from a woman aged 25-40 years in good health and CMV-seronegative.

The chain employs TRBV2 and TRBJ1-2; 9 nucleotides agree with TRBD1. Germline V gene sequence: CDR1 SNHLY, CDR2 FYNNEI. The junction had 7 bases not matched to a gene; V was cut back by 2 bases and J by 3 bases. This CDR3 has 16 residues. This CDR3 is CASSEFRTGDYYGYTF. In nucleotides, the CDR3 is TGTGCCAGCAGTGAATTTCGGACAGGGGACTACTATGGCTACACCTTC.

V is TRBV6-1 and J is TRBJ2-5; D may be TRBD1 (5 bases). Trimming removed 0 bases from V and 3 bases from J, with 17 bases in between. The CDR3 sequence is 17 residues long. From germline, CDR1 is MNHNS and CDR2 SASEGT. For the CDR3, the DNA is TGTGCCAGCAGTGAAGCCTGGGGCCGTGCCATCGAAGAGACCCAGTACTTC. It codes for CASSEAWGRAIEETQYF.